The entry below describes one T cell receptor beta chain. This clonotype has at least ten counts. Its antigen is still unknown. There are no base qualities to consult, and no much larger clone falls within one base. This sample stems from a study of T-cell reconstitution after alpha-beta-depleted transplantation in children (dated by TCRdb to 2016 to 2018). For context, the study as a whole: The study quantitatively tracked T-cell immune reconstitution after TCRalphabeta/CD19-depleted allogeneic hematopoietic cell transplantation in children using TCR repertoire profiling.

Libraries were constructed by PCR. TCRdb names Illumina HiSeq 2500 as the instrument used. TCR library preparation used molecular barcoding, with unique molecular identifiers applied to normalize quantification of the TCRbeta repertoire. TCRdb's own reprocessing of the public reads used fastp at Q25 and MiXCR and kept productive beta chains. Duplicate CDR3 protein sequences are folded into a single record with the most common DNA and genes. The sample contains about 230,000 distinct CDR3 sequences, more than 10% of them found a single time. The ten largest clonotypes hold about 2.6% of the sample. The CDR3 runs 15 amino acids, cysteine and phenylalanine included. Solely the CDR3 DNA is kept, with 45 bases framed from the first base. The V end gives up 6 bases and the J end 4 bases, leaving 9 bases in the junction not matched to a gene. CDR1 and CDR2 (KGHSH, LQKENI) derive from the germline V gene.

This sequence uses TRBV18 and TRBJ1-2; TRBD1 agrees with 9 junctional bases. The receptor was derived from a human donor who donated a stem cell graft to a child with acute lymphoblastic leukemia. This material consisted of PBMCs from the stem cell graft donor, taken from the stem cell graft. The CDR3 reads as follows: CASSPTGTGFYGYTF. The DNA sequence is TGTGCCAGCTCGCCAACCGGGACAGGGTTCTATGGCTACACCTTC.